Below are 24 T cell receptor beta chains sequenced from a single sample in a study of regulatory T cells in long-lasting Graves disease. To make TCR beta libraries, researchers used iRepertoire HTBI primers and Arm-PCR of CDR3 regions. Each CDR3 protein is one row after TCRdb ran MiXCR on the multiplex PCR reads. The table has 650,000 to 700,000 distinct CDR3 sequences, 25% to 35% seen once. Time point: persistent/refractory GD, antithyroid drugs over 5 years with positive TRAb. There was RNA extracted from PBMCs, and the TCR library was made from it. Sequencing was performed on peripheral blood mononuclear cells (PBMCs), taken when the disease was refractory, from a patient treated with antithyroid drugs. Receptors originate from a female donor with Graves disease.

This CDR3 is CANRPGAGNTEAFF. The CDR3 bases are TGTGCCAACAGACCAGGGGCGGGAAACACTGAAGCTTTCTTT. J is TRBJ1-1 and V is TRBV27; tentative D call: TRBD1 (6 bases). Germline V lookup: CDR1 MNHEY, CDR2 SMNVEV (reference sequence). This CDR3 has 14 residues. The V end was cut by 10 bases, the J end by 2 bases, with 17 bases between.

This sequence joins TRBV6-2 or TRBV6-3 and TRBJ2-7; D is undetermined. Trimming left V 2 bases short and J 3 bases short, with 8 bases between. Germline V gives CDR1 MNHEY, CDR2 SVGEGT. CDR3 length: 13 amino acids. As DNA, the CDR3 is TGTGCCAGCAGTTACCCGGACCACTACGAGCAGTACTTC. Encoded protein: CASSYPDHYEQYF.

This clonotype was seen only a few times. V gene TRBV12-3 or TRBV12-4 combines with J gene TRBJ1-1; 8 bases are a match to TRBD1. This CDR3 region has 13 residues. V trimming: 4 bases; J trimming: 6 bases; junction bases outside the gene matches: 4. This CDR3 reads CASSSARGPEAFF. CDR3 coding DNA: TGTGCCAGCAGTTCCGCCAGGGGGCCTGAAGCTTTCTTT.

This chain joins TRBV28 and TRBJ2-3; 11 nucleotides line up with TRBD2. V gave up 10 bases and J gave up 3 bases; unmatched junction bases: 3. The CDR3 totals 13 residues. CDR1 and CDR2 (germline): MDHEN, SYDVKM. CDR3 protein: CATGTSGTDTQYF. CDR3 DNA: TGTGCCACCGGGACTAGCGGTACAGATACGCAGTATTTT. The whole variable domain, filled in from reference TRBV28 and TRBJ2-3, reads DVKVTQSSRYLVKRTGEKVFLECVQDMDHENMFWYRQDPGLGLRLIYFSYDVKMKEKGDIPEGYSVSREKKERFSLILESASTNQTSMYLCATGTSGTDTQYFGPGTRLTVL.

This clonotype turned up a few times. The CDR3 sequence: CASTGPRDYGYTF. CDR3 coding DNA: TGTGCCAGCACCGGTCCCCGCGACTATGGCTACACCTTC. The chain couples TRBV28 to TRBJ1-2; D remains unclear. V was pared by 7 bases and J by 3 bases, with 12 bases between. This CDR3 contains 13 residues. Germline loops: CDR1 MDHEN, CDR2 SYDVKM.

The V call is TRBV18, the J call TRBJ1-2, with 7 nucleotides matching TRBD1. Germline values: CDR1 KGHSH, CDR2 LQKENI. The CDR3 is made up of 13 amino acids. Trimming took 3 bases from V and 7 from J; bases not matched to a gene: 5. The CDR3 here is CASSPRGSFGYTF. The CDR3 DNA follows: TGTGCCAGCTCACCCAGGGGGTCCTTTGGCTACACCTTC. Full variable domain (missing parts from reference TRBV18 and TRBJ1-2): NAGVMQNPRHLVRRRGQEARLRCSPMKGHSHVYWYRQLPEEGLKFMVYLQKENIIDESGMPKERFSAEFPKEGPSILRIQQVVRGDSAAYFCASSPRGSFGYTFGSGTRLTVV.

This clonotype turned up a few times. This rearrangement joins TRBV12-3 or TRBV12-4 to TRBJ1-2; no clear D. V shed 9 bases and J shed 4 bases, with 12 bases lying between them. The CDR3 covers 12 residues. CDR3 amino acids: CASKGFTYGYTF. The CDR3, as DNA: TGTGCCAGTAAAGGATTTACCTATGGCTACACCTTC.

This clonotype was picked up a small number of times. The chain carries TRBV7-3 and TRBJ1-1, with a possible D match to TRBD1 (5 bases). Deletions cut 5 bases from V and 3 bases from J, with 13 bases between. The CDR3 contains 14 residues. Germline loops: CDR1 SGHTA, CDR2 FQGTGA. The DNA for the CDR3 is TGTGCCAGCAGCCGAGGAGGGGCGGACACTGAAGCTTTCTTT. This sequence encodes CASSRGGADTEAFF.

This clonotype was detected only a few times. This chain's CDR3 is CASSLIHSGELFF. In nucleotides, the CDR3 is TGTGCCAGCAGCTTAATTCACTCCGGGGAGCTGTTTTTT. The chain has TRBV7-3 and TRBJ2-2; D is ambiguous. This CDR3 has 13 residues. The V gene lost 1 base and the J gene lost 6 bases, with 6 bases spanning the gap. Germline V gene data show CDR1 as SGHTA and CDR2 as FQGTGA.

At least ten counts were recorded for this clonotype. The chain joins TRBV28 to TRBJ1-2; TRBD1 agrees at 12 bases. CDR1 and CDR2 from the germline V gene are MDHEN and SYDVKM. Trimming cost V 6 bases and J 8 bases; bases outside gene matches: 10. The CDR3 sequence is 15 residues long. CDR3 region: CASSGVGTGGLGYTF. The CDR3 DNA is TGTGCCAGCAGCGGTGTCGGGACAGGGGGCTTAGGCTACACCTTC.

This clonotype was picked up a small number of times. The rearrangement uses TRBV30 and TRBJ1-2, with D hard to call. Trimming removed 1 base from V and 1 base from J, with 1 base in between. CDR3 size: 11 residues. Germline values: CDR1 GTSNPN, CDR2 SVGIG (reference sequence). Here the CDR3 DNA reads TGTGCCTGGAGTGATAACTATGGCTACACCTTC. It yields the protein CAWSDNYGYTF.

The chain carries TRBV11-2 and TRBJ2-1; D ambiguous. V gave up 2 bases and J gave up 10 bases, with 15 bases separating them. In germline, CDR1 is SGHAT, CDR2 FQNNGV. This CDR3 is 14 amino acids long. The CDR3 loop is CASSLSRQAREQFF. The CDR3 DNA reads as TGTGCCAGCAGCTTAAGCCGGCAGGCCCGAGAGCAGTTCTTC.

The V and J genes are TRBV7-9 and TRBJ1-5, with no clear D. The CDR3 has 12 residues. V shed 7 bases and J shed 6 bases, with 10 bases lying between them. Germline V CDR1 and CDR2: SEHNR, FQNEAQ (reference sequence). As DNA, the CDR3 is TGTGCCAGCACCGTCGATGGTCAGCCCCAGCATTTT. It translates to CASTVDGQPQHF.

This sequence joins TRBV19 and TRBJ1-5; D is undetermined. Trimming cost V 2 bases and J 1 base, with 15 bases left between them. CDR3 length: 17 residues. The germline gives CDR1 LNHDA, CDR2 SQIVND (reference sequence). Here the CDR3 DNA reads TGTGCCAGTAGTATAAGAGAGGGCCTGGGAAGCAATCAGCCCCAGCATTTT. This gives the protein CASSIREGLGSNQPQHF. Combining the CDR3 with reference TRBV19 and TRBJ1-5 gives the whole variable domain DGGITQSPKYLFRKEGQNVTLSCEQNLNHDAMYWYRQDPGQGLRLIYYSQIVNDFQKGDIAEGYSVSREKKESFPLTVTSAQKNPTAFYLCASSIREGLGSNQPQHFGDGTRLSIL.

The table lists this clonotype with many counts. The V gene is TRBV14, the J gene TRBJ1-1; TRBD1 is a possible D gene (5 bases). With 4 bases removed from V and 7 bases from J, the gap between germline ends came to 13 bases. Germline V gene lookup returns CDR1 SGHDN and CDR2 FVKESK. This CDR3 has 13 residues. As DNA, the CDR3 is TGTGCCAGCAGCCCAATCCGGAGGGGTGAAGCTTTCTTT. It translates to CASSPIRRGEAFF. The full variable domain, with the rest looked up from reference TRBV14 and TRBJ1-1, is EAGVTQFPSHSVIEKGQTVTLRCDPISGHDNLYWYRRVMGKEIKFLLHFVKESKQDESGMPNNRFLAERTGGTYSTLKVQPAELEDSGVYFCASSPIRRGEAFFGQGTRLTVV.

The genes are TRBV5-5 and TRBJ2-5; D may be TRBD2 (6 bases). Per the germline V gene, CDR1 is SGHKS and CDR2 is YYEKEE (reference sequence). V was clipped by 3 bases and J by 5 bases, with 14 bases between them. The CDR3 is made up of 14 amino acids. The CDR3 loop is CASSSGGARETQYF. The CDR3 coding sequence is TGTGCCAGCAGCTCGGGCGGGGCGAGGGAGACCCAGTACTTC.

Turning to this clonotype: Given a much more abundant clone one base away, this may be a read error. The CDR3 DNA follows: TGTGCCAGCAGTCCCGGGACGGGGACCCAGTACTTC. Translation: CASSPGTGTQYF. V gene TRBV28 combines with J gene TRBJ2-5; D tentatively fits TRBD1 or TRBD2 (5 bases each). The germline gives CDR1 MDHEN, CDR2 SYDVKM. The V gene lost 5 bases and the J gene lost 7 bases, with 11 bases spanning the gap. The CDR3 length is 12 residues.

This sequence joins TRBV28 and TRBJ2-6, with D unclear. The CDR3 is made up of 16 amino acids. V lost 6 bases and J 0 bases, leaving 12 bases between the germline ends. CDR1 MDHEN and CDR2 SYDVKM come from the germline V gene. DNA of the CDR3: TGTGCCAGCAGAAAACGACTCCTCTCTGGGGCCAACGTCCTGACTTTC. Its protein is CASRKRLLSGANVLTF.

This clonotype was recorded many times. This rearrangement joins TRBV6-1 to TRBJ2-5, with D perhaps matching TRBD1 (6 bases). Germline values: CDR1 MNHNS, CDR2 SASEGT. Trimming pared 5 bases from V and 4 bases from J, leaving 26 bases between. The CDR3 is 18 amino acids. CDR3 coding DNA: TGTGCCAGCAGTCCTCCTGGATGGTCCAGGGGCCAGGGAGAGACCCAGTACTTC. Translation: CASSPPGWSRGQGETQYF.

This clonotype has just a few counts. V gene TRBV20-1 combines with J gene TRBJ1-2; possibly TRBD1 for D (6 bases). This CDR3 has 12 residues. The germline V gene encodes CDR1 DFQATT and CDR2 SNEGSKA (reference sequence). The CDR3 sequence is CINKQGDYGYTF. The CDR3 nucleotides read TGCATCAATAAACAGGGAGACTATGGCTACACCTTC.

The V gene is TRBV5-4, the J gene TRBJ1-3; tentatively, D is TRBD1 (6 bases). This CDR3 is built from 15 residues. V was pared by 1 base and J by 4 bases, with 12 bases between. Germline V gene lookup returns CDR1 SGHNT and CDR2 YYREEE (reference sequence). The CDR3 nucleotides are TGTGCCAGCAGCTTGCAAAGGGGGAAAGGAAACACCATATATTTT. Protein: CASSLQRGKGNTIYF.

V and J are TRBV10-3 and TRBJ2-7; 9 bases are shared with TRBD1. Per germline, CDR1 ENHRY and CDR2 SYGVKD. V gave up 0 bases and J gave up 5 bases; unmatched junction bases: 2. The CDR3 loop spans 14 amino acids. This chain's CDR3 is CAISESGQGNEQYF. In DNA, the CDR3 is TGTGCCATCAGTGAGTCGGGACAGGGCAACGAGCAGTACTTC.

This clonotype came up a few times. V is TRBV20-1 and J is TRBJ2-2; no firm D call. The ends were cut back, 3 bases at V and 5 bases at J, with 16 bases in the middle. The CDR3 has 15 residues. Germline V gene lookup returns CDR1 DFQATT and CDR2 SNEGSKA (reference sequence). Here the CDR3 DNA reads TGCAGTGCTAGGCCACAAAGTCGCGGAACCGGGGAGCTGTTTTTT. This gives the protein CSARPQSRGTGELFF.

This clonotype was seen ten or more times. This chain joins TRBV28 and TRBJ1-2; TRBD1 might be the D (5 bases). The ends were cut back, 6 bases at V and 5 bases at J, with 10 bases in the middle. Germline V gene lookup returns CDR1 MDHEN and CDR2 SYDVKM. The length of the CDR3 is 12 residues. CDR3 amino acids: CASRGAGYGYTF. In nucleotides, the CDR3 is TGTGCCAGCAGGGGCGCAGGGTATGGCTACACCTTC.